This T cell receptor (beta chain) was sequenced during a study of blood T cell repertoires in COVID-19. CDR1 and CDR2 from the germline V gene are KGHDR and SFDVKD. The CDR3 consists of 16 residues. Trimming removed 3 bases from V and 1 base from J; junction bases left unmatched: 4. Study processing details: How many nucleated cells were present was estimated from reference gene primer amplification. This table comes from immunoSEQ multiplex PCR, and its TCRdb copy is limited to in-frame clones, with some not included. That table supplies the V and J calls and clone size; D and trimming were determined from the DNA. Among under 300,000 clones, 85% to 90% were seen once, and the ten largest hold about 7.1%.

This TCR was sampled from a woman between 65 and 79 years old with active or convalescent COVID-19. Sequenced: peripheral blood. V gene TRBV24-1 combines with J gene TRBJ2-1, with TRBD2 matching over 8 bases. CDR3 sequence reads: CATSDPGTSSYNEQFF. The CDR3 DNA reads as TGTGCCACCAGTGATCCCGGGACTAGTTCCTACAATGAGCAGTTCTTC.